This TCR beta chain was profiled in a study of identical twins. MiXCR, run by TCRdb on the 5' RACE reads, gives a single entry per CDR3 protein. The sample carries hundreds of thousands of distinct CDR3 sequences, 6.1% recorded once. This clonotype was observed many times. Germline V CDR1 and CDR2: MGHDK, SYGVNS. The CDR3 contains 12 residues. Trimming took 3 bases from V and 5 from J, leaving 7 bases between them. The sequence derives from a man aged 18 to 30 in good health. The V gene is TRBV25-1, the J gene TRBJ1-2; D call uncertain. Sequences were obtained from naive T cells sorted from blood. The CDR3 spells CASSDLSYGYTF. For the CDR3, the DNA is TGTGCCAGCAGTGACCTTTCATATGGCTACACCTTC.